This TCR beta chain was retrieved from a study of blood T cell repertoires in COVID-19. About the research overall: The samples span acute and convalescent COVID-19 from the United States, Italy and Spain. In each case, the material was cDNA or gDNA derived from T cells, B-cell-depleted T cells, or PBMCs.

Original processing methods: How many nucleated cells were present was estimated from reference gene primer amplification. This table comes from immunoSEQ multiplex PCR, and its TCRdb copy is limited to in-frame clones, with some not included. V and J calls plus clone size are reproduced from that table; the DNA served to infer D and trimming. The sample holds roughly 100,000 clones, around 86% seen once. This CDR3 spans 16 amino acids. Trimming shortened V by 6 bases and J by 4 bases, and 21 bases separated the two germline ends. CDR1 is MDHEN and CDR2 is SYDVKM in the germline V gene. The chain carries TRBV28 and TRBJ1-2; D possibly corresponds to TRBD1 (5 bases). This clonotype was sampled from a man aged 50-60 years with active or convalescent COVID-19. Sequenced material: peripheral blood. CDR3 DNA: TGTGCCAGCAGACACAGGATAGAAACCATATTCTATGGCTACACCTTC. Translating it yields CASRHRIETIFYGYTF.